The entry below gives a single T cell receptor (beta chain) sequence along with its context. The data belong to a study of blood T cell repertoires in COVID-19. About the research overall: T cells, B-cell-depleted T cells, or PBMCs provided the cDNA or gDNA that served as material.

In the study's own analysis: The assay estimated nucleated cells by amplifying reference gene primers. Clones were sequenced by immunoSEQ multiplex PCR, and TCRdb holds only the in-frame ones, with some missing. V, J and clone size reflect that table, while D and trimming were determined from the DNA. The table has around 300,000 clones, about 91% seen once. The CDR3 spans 14 residues. Germline loops: CDR1 SGHNT, CDR2 YENEEA. The V gene lost 1 base and the J gene lost 1 base, with 7 bases spanning the gap. The sequence derives from a woman aged 25 to 45 with COVID-19, enrolled during active disease. The chain is built from TRBV11-3 and TRBJ1-1; no clear D gene. The sequenced sample was peripheral blood. CDR3 loop: CASSLAVRNTEAFF. CDR3 sequence (DNA): TGTGCCAGCAGCTTAGCCGTGAGGAACACTGAAGCTTTCTTT.